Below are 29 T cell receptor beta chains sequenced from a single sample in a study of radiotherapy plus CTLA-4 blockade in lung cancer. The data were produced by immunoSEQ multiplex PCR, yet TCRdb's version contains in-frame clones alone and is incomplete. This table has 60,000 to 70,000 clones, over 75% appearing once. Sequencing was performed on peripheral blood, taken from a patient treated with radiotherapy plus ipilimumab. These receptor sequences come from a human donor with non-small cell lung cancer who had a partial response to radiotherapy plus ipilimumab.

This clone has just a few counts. CDR3 residues: CASSDRINYGYTF. CDR3 DNA sequence: TGTGCCAGCAGTGACAGAATTAACTATGGCTACACCTTC. This rearrangement joins TRBV2 to TRBJ1-2, with no clear D. V was shortened by 3 bases and J by 1 base, with 6 bases between the two germline ends. CDR1 is SNHLY and CDR2 is FYNNEI in the germline V gene. The CDR3 sequence is 13 residues long.

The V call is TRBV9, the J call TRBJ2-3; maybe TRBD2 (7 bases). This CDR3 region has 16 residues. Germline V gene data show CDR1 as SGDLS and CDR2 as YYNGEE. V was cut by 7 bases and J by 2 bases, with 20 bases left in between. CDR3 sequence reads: CASAQRGGDDTDTQYF. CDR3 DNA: TGTGCCAGCGCTCAAAGGGGGGGGGATGACACAGATACGCAGTATTTT.

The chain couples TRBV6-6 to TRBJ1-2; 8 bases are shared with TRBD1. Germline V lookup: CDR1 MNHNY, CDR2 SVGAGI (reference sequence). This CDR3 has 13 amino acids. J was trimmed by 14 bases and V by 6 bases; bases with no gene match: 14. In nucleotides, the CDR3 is TGTGCCAGCAGCCAATGGGGGACAGGCGGCGGAACCTTC. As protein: CASSQWGTGGGTF.

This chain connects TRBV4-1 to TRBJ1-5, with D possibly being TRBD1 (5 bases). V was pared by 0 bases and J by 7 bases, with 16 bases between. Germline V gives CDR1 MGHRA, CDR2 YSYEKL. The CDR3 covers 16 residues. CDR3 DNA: TGCGCCAGCAGCCAAGATGGTGGGGCAGGTGGACAGCCCCAGCATTTT. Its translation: CASSQDGGAGGQPQHF.

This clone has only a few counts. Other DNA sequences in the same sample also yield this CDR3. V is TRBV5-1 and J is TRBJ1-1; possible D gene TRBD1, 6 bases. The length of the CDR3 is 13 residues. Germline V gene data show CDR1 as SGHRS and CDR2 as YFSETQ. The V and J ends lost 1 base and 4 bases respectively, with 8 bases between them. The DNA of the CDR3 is TGCGCCAGCAGCTTGATACAGGGCACTGAAGCTTTCTTT. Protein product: CASSLIQGTEAFF.

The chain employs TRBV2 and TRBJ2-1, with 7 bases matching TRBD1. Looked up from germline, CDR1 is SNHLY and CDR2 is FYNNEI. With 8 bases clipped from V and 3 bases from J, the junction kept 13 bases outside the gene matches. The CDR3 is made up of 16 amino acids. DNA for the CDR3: TGTGCCAGCTCCACCCCCCCGACAGGGAACTACAATGAGCAGTTCTTC. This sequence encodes CASSTPPTGNYNEQFF.

CDR3 loop: CASSRSGGLASGANVLTF. The CDR3 DNA reads as TGTGCCAGCTCTCGGAGCGGGGGACTAGCCTCTGGGGCCAACGTCCTGACTTTC. The chain joins TRBV27 to TRBJ2-6, with 9 positions matching TRBD2. Germline assignment: CDR1 MNHEY and CDR2 SMNVEV (reference sequence). V gave up 8 bases and J gave up 0 bases; unmatched junction bases: 11. This CDR3 spans 18 amino acids.

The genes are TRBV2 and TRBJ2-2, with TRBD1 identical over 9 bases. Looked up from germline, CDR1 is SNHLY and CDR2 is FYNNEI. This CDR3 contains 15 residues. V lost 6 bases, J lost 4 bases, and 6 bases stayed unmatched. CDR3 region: CASSSGQGPTGELFF. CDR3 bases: TGTGCCAGCAGCTCGGGACAGGGTCCCACCGGGGAGCTGTTTTTT.

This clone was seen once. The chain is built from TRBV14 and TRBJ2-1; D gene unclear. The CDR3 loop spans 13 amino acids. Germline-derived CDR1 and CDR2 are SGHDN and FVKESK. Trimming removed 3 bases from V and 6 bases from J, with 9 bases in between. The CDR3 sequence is CASSHINLNEQFF. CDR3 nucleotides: TGTGCCAGCAGCCATATTAATCTCAATGAGCAGTTCTTC.

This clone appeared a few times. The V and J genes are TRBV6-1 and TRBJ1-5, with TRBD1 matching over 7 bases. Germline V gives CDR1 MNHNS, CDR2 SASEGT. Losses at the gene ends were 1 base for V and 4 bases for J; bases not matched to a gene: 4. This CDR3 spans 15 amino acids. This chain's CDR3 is CASSEGQGVNQPQHF. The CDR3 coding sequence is TGTGCCAGCAGTGAAGGGCAGGGGGTGAATCAGCCCCAGCATTTT.

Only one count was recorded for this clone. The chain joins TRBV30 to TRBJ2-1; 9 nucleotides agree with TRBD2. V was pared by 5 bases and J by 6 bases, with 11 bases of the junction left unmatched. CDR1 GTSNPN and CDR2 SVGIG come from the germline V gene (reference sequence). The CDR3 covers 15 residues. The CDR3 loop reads CAWATGSGRSNEQFF. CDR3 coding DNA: TGTGCCTGGGCGACCGGGAGCGGGAGGAGCAATGAGCAGTTCTTC.

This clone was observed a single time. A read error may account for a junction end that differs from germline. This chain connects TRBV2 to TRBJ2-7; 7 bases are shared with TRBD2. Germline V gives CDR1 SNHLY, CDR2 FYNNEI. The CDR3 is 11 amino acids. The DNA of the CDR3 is TGTGCCAGCAGTTTGAACCGGGACTACTCGTTC. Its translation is CASSLNRDYSF.

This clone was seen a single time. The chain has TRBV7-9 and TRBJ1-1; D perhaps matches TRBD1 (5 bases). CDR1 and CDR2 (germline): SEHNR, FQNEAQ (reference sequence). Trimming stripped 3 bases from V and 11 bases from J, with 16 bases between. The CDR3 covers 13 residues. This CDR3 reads CASSLAGHNNAFF. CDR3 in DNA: TGTGCCAGCAGCTTGGCGGGGCACAACAACGCTTTCTTT. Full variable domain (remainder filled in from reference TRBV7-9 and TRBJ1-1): DTGVSQNPRHKITKRGQNVTFRCDPISEHNRLYWYRQTLGQGPEFLTYFQNEAQLEKSRLLSDRFSAERPKGSFSTLEIQRTEQGDSAMYLCASSLAGHNNAFFGQGTRLTVV.

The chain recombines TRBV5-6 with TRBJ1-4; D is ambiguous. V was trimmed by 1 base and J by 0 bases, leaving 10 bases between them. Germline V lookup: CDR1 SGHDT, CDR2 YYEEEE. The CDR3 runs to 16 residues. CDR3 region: CASSLYTHSTNEKLFF. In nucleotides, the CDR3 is TGTGCCAGCAGCTTGTATACCCACTCAACTAATGAAAAACTGTTTTTT.

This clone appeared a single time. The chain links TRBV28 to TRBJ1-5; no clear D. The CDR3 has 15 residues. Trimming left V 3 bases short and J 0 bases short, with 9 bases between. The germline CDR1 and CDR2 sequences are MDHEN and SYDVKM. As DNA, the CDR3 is TGTGCCAGCAGTTTCGGAGGGAATAGCAATCAGCCCCAGCATTTT. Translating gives CASSFGGNSNQPQHF.

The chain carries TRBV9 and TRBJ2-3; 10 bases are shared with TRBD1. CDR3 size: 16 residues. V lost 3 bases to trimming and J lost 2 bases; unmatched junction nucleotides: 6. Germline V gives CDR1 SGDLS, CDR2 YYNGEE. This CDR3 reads CASSAGQGSFTDTQYF. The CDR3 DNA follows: TGTGCCAGCAGCGCGGGACAGGGGAGCTTCACAGATACGCAGTATTTT. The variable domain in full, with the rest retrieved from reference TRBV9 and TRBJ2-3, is DSGVTQTPKHLITATGQRVTLRCSPRSGDLSVYWYQQSLDQGLQFLIQYYNGEERAKGNILERFSAQQFPDLHSELNLSSLELGDSALYFCASSAGQGSFTDTQYFGPGTRLTVL.

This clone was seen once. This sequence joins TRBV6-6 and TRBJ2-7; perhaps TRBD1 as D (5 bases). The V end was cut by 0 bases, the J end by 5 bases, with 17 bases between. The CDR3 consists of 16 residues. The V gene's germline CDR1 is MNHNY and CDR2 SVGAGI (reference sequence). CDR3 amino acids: CASSYSSFGQGDEQYF. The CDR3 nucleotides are TGTGCCAGCAGTTACTCGTCGTTCGGGCAGGGCGACGAGCAGTACTTC.

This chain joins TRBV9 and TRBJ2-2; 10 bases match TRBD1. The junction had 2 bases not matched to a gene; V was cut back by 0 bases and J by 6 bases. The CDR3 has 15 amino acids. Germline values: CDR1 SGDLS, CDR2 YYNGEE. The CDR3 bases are TGTGCCAGCAGCGTAGTGGGGACAGGGGCCGGGGAGCTGTTTTTT. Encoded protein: CASSVVGTGAGELFF.

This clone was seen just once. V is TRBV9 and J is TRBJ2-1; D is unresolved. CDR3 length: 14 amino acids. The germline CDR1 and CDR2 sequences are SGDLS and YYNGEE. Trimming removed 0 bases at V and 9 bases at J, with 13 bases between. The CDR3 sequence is CASSVESARPEQFF. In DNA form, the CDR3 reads TGTGCCAGCAGCGTAGAGTCCGCGAGGCCTGAGCAGTTCTTC.

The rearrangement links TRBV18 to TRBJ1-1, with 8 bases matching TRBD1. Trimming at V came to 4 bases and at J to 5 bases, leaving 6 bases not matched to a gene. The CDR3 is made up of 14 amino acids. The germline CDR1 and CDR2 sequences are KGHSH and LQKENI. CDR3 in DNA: TGTGCCAGCTCACTTGACAGGGGTAAGACTGAAGCTTTCTTT. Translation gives CASSLDRGKTEAFF.

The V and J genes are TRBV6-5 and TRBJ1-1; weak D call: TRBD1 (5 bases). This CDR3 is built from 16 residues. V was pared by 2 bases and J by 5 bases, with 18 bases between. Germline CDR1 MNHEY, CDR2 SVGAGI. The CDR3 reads CASSYTSMGLGTEAFF. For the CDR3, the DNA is TGTGCCAGCAGTTACACCTCTATGGGGCTGGGGACTGAAGCTTTCTTT.

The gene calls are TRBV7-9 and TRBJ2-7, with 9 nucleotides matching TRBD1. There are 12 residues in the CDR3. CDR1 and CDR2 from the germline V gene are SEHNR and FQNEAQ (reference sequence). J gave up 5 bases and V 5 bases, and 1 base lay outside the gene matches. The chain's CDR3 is CASSRTGDEQYF. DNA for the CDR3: TGTGCCAGCAGCCGGACAGGGGACGAGCAGTACTTC.

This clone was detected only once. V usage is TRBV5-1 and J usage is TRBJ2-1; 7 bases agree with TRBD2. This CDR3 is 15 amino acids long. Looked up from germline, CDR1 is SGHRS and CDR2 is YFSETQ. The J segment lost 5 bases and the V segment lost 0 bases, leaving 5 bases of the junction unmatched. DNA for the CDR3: TGCGCCAGCAGCTTGGGGCCTGGGGGGGACAATGAGCAGTTCTTC. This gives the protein CASSLGPGGDNEQFF. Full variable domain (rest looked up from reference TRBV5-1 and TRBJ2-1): KAGVTQTPRYLIKTRGQQVTLSCSPISGHRSVSWYQQTPGQGLQFLFEYFSETQRNKGNFPGRFSGRQFSNSRSEMNVSTLELGDSALYLCASSLGPGGDNEQFFGPGTRLTVL.

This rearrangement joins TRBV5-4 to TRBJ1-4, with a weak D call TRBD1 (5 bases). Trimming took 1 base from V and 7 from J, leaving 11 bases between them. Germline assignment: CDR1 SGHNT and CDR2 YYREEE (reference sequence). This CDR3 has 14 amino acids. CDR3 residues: CASSLSGAGEKLFF. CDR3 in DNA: TGTGCCAGCAGCTTGTCTGGGGCTGGTGAAAAACTGTTTTTT.

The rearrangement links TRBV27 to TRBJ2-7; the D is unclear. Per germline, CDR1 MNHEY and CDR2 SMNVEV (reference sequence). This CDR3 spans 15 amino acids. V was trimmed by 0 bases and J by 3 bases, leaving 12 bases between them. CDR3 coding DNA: TGTGCCAGCAGTTTATCTATTTCGGTGGTCTACGAGCAGTACTTC. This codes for CASSLSISVVYEQYF.

CDR3 coding DNA: TGTGCCAGCAGCTTTGCCGGAGGGGGAGGGTCGAGAGGAGATACGCAGTATTTT. This gives the protein CASSFAGGGGSRGDTQYF. This rearrangement joins TRBV7-6 to TRBJ2-3, with a tentative D call TRBD2 (7 bases). The CDR3 extends over 18 amino acids. Trimming took off 3 bases at V and 5 bases at J, with 24 bases between the two ends. Germline CDR1 is SGHVS and CDR2 is FNYEAQ.

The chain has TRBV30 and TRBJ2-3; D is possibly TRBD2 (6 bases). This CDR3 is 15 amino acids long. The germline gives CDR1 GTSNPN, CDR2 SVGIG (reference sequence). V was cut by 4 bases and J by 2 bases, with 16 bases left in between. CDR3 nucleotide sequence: TGTGCCTGGAAGGAACGGTGGGGGGTCACAGATACGCAGTATTTT. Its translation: CAWKERWGVTDTQYF.

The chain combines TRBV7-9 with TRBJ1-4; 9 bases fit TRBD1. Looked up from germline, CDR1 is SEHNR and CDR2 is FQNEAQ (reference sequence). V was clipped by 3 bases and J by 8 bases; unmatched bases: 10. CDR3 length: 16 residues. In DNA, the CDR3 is TGTGCCAGCAGCTTGCCCACCGGGACAGGGAAAGAAAAACTGTTTTTT. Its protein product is CASSLPTGTGKEKLFF.

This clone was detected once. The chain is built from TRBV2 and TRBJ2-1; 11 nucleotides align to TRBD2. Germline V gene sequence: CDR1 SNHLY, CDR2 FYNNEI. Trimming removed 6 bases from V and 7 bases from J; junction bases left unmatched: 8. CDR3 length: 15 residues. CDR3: CASRMTSGNRNEQFF. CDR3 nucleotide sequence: TGTGCCAGCAGAATGACTAGCGGGAATAGAAATGAGCAGTTCTTC. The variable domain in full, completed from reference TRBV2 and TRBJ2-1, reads EPEVTQTPSHQVTQMGQEVILRCVPISNHLYFYWYRQILGQKVEFLVSFYNNEISEKSEIFDDQFSVERPDGSNFTLKIRSTKLEDSAMYFCASRMTSGNRNEQFFGPGTRLTVL.